This T cell receptor (beta chain) was captured by sequencing in a study of blood T cell repertoires in COVID-19. The wider study: Donors in the United States, Italy and Spain gave samples during acute or convalescent COVID-19. PBMCs, B-cell-depleted T cells, or T cells provided the cDNA or gDNA that made up the material.

Original processing notes: Estimation of nucleated cell counts relied on the amplification of reference gene primers. Profiling relied on immunoSEQ multiplex PCR, and the TCRdb table lists in-frame clones only, not all of them. The V and J calls and clone size come from that table; D and trimming were worked out from the DNA. The table has about 160,000 clones, around four fifths seen once. Trimming removed 2 bases from V and 1 base from J; junction bases left unmatched: 3. This CDR3 has 15 amino acids. CDR1 and CDR2 from the germline V gene are MNHEY and SMNVEV (reference sequence). The clonotype originates from a human donor in a cohort sampled during active COVID-19. Source material: peripheral blood. The chain has TRBV27 and TRBJ2-3; 7 nucleotides agree with TRBD2. Here the CDR3 reads CASSLGGRRTDTQYF. The CDR3 DNA reads as TGTGCCAGCAGTTTAGGCGGGAGACGCACAGATACGCAGTATTTT.